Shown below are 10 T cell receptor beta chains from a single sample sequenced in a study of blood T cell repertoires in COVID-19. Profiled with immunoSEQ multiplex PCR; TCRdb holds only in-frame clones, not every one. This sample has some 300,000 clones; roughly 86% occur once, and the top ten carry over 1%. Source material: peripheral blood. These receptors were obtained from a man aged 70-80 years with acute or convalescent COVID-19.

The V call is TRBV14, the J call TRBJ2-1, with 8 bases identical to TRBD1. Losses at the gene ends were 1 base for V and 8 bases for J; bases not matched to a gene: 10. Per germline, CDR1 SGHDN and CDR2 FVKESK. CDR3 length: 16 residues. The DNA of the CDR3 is TGTGCCAGCAGCCAAGGTGTGACAGGGGTTTTTGATGAGCAGTTCTTC. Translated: CASSQGVTGVFDEQFF.

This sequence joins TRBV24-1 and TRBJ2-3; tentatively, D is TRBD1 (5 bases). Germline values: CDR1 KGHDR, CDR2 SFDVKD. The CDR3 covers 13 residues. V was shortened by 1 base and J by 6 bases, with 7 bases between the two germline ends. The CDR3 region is CATSDFRVDTQYF. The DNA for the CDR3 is TGTGCCACCAGTGATTTCAGGGTTGATACGCAGTATTTT.

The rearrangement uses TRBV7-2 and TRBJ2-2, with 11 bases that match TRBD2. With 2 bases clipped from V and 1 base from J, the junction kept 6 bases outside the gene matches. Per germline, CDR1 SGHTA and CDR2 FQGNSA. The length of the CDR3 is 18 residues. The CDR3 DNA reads TGTGCCAGCAGCTTATATACTAGCGGGGGAGTGAACACCGGGGAGCTGTTTTTT. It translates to CASSLYTSGGVNTGELFF.

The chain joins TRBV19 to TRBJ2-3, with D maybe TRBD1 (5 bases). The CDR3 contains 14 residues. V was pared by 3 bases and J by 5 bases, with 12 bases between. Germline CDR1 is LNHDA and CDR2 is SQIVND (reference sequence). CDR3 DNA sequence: TGTGCCAGTAGTATTACCTGGCAGGGAGATACGCAGTATTTT. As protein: CASSITWQGDTQYF.

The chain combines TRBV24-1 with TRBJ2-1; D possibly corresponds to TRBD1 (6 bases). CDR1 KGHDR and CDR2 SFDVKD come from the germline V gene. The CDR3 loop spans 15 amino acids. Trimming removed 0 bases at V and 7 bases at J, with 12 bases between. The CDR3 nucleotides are TGTGCCACCAGTGATTTGGGGACATCGAAGAATGAGCAGTTCTTC. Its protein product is CATSDLGTSKNEQFF.

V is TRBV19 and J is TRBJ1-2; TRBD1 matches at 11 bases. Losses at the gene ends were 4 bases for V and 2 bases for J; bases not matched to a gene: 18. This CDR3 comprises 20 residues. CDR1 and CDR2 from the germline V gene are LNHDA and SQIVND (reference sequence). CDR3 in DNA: TGTGCCAGTAGTAGGACCAGATTGTCTAAGGGACAGGGGGAAAACTATGGCTACACCTTC. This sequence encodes CASSRTRLSKGQGENYGYTF.

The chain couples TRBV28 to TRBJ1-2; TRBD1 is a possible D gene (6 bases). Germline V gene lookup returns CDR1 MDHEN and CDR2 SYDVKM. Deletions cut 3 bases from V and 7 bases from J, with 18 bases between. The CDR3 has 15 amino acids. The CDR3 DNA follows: TGTGCCAGCAGTTTGTTCTCAGGGGCCTCATCTGGCTACACCTTC. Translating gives CASSLFSGASSGYTF.

CDR3 nucleotide sequence: TGTGCCAGCAGCTCCCAGGGGGGAACTAGCGGGATCTCCTACAATGAGCAGTTCTTC. Translation: CASSSQGGTSGISYNEQFF. V gene TRBV11-2 combines with J gene TRBJ2-1; TRBD2 matches at 10 bases. Germline lookup yields CDR1 SGHAT and CDR2 FQNNGV. The CDR3 runs 19 residues. V gave up 4 bases and J gave up 0 bases; unmatched junction bases: 12.

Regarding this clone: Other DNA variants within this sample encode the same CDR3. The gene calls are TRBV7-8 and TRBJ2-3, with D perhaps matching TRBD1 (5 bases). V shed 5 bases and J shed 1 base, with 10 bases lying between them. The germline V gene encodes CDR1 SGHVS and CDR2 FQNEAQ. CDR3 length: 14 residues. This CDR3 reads CASSLDRGTDTQYF. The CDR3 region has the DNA TGTGCCAGCAGCCTTGACAGAGGCACAGATACGCAGTATTTT.

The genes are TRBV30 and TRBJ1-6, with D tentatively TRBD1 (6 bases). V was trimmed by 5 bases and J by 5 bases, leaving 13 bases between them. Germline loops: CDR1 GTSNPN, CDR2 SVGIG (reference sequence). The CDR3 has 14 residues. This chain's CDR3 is CAWSQGLNNSPLHF. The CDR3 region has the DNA TGTGCCTGGTCACAGGGCCTGAATAATTCACCCCTCCACTTT. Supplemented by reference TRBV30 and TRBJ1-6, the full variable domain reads SQTIHQWPATLVQPVGSPLSLECTVEGTSNPNLYWYRQAAGRGLQLLFYSVGIGQISSEVPQNLSASRPQDRQFILSSKKLLLSDSGFYLCAWSQGLNNSPLHFGNGTRLTVT.